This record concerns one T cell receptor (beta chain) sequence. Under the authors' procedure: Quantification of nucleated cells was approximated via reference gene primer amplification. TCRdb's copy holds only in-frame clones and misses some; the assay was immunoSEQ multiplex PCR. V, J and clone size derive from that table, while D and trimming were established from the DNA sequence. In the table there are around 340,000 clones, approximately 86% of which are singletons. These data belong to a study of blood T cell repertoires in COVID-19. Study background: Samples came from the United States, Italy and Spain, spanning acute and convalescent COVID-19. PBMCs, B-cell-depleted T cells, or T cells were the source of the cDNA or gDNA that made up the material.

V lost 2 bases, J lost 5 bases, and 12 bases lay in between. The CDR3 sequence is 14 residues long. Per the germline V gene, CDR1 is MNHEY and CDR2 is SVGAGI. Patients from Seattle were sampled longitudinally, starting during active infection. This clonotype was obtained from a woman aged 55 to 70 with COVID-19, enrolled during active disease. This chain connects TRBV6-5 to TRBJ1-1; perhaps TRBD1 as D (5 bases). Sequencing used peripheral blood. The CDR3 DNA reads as TGTGCCAGCAGTTACACCAGGGAAGGGACTGAAGCTTTCTTT. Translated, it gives CASSYTREGTEAFF.